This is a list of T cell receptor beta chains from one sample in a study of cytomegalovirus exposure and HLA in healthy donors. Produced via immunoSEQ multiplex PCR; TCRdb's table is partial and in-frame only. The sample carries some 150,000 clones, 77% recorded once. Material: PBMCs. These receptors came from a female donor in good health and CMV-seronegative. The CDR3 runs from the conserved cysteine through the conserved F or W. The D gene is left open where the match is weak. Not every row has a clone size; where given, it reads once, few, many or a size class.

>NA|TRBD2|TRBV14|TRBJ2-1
CASSQVAGGPGEQFF
TGTGCCAGCAGCCAAGTAGCGGGAGGGCCTGGTGAGCAGTTCTTC
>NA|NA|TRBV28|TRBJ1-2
CASSLLRRTLNYGYTF
TGTGCCAGCAGTTTACTCCGGAGGACTCTGAACTATGGCTACACCTTC
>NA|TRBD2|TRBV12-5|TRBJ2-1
CASGLVRFGGRNSYNEQFF
TGTGCTAGTGGTTTGGTCAGATTCGGCGGGAGGAACTCCTACAATGAGCAGTTCTTC
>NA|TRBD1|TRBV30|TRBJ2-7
CAWSVMMVDRQTYEQYF
TGTGCCTGGAGTGTAATGATGGTGGACAGGCAGACCTACGAGCAGTACTTC
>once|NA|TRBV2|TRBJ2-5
CASSERRLQETQYF
TGTGCCAGCAGTGAACGGAGACTCCAAGAGACCCAGTACTTC
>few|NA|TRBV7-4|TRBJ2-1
CASSLRLLPRSYNEQFF
TGTGCCAGCAGCTTGAGACTCCTACCCCGCTCCTACAATGAGCAGTTCTTC
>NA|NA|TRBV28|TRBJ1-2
CASSLYRDGYTF
TGTGCCAGCAGTTTATACAGGGATGGCTACACCTTC
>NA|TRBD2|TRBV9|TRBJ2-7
CASSVGTSGYEQYF
TGTGCCAGCAGCGTTGGGACTAGCGGCTACGAGCAGTACTTC
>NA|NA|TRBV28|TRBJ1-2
CASSYKGNYGYTF
TGTGCCAGCAGTTACAAGGGGAACTATGGCTACACCTTC
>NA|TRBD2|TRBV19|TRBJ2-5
CASSIEVTSGRAKVETQYF
TGTGCCAGTAGTATAGAGGTTACTAGCGGGAGGGCCAAGGTAGAGACCCAGTACTTC
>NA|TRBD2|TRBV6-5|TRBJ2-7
CASPEREGYEQYF
TGTGCCAGCCCCGAGCGGGAAGGCTACGAGCAGTACTTC
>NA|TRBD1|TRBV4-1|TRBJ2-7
CASSQVKGAAWEQYF
TGCGCCAGCAGCCAAGTCAAGGGGGCGGCTTGGGAGCAGTACTTC
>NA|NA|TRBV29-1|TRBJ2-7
CSVVTGEQYF
TGCAGCGTGGTGACTGGAGAGCAGTACTTC